These 30 T cell receptor beta chains were sequenced from one sample in a study of blood T cell repertoires in COVID-19. The method was immunoSEQ multiplex PCR; TCRdb's version includes in-frame clones alone and lacks a portion of them. The repertoire holds hundreds of thousands of clones, with 85% to 90% as singletons. The sample comprised PBMCs or T cells enriched from blood (not recorded which). These receptor sequences come from an older woman in a cohort exposed to, infected with or recovered from COVID-19 (not recorded which).

This chain's CDR3 is CASRSGSSYNSPLHF. CDR3 DNA: TGTGCCAGCAGATCGGGTAGTTCCTATAATTCACCCCTCCACTTT. The chain is built from TRBV6-5 and TRBJ1-6; D gene unclear. CDR1 MNHEY and CDR2 SVGAGI come from the germline V gene. There are 15 residues in the CDR3. Between the trimmed V and J ends, which lost 6 bases and 1 base, there was a span of 10 bases.

There are a few counts of this clone. The chain combines TRBV6-1 with TRBJ2-1; TRBD2 matches at 13 bases. CDR3 length: 20 amino acids. Germline V gene sequence: CDR1 MNHNS, CDR2 SASEGT. V dropped 4 bases and J dropped 0; count of bases not matched to a gene: 12. CDR3: CASSASAGTSGKSSYNEQFF. In DNA form, the CDR3 reads TGTGCCAGCAGTGCCAGCGCCGGGACTAGCGGGAAGAGCTCCTACAATGAGCAGTTCTTC.

This clone was picked up a small number of times. This chain links TRBV5-1 with TRBJ2-7; 9 bases are shared with TRBD1. The V gene end was trimmed by 3 bases and the J gene end by 6 bases; junction bases not matched to a gene: 7. Germline values: CDR1 SGHRS, CDR2 YFSETQ. The CDR3 totals 14 residues. CDR3 loop: CASSYSGQGSEQYF. In DNA, the CDR3 is TGCGCCAGCAGCTACTCGGGACAGGGATCCGAGCAGTACTTC.

The chain recombines TRBV6-9 with TRBJ1-5; TRBD1 might be the D (6 bases). Germline V CDR1 and CDR2: MNHGY, SVAAGI. This CDR3 has 19 residues. The V gene lost 1 base and the J gene lost 2 bases, with 21 bases spanning the gap. The CDR3 DNA is TGTGCCAGCAGTTATTGGGGGAGGGGCAACAGGGATCGCAATCAGCCCCAGCATTTT. Translation: CASSYWGRGNRDRNQPQHF.

This sequence joins TRBV6-5 and TRBJ2-2; D is perhaps TRBD2 (5 bases). CDR3 length equals 14 residues. The V and J ends lost 6 bases and 5 bases respectively, with 13 bases between them. Germline lookup yields CDR1 MNHEY and CDR2 SVGAGI. CDR3 residues: CASRLGSSTGELFF. In DNA form, the CDR3 reads TGTGCCAGCAGACTGGGGAGTAGTACCGGGGAGCTGTTTTTT.

This rearrangement joins TRBV2 to TRBJ2-1; 13 nucleotides line up with TRBD2. The trim removed 6 bases at V and 10 bases at J, leaving 12 bases unmatched. Germline V gives CDR1 SNHLY, CDR2 FYNNEI. This CDR3 comprises 16 residues. CDR3 region: CASSTFRLAGGREQFF. The CDR3 bases are TGTGCCAGCAGCACCTTCAGACTAGCGGGAGGCCGAGAGCAGTTCTTC.

The chain is built from TRBV30 and TRBJ2-7; TRBD2 matches at 11 bases. Germline trimming cut 2 bases from V and 5 bases from J; bases unmatched to any gene: 8. The CDR3 contains 15 residues. Germline-derived CDR1 and CDR2 are GTSNPN and SVGIG (reference sequence). In DNA, the CDR3 is TGTGCCTGGAGTAATAGCGGGAGGGCTCAAAACGAGCAGTACTTC. This codes for CAWSNSGRAQNEQYF.

This clone was counted once. This sequence joins TRBV14 and TRBJ2-5, with D possibly TRBD1 on 5 matching bases. V gave up 1 base and J gave up 0 bases, with 12 bases separating them. The CDR3 is 16 residues long. Germline values: CDR1 SGHDN, CDR2 FVKESK. The DNA of the CDR3 is TGTGCCAGCAGCCAAGCTCGGTCAGGGTACCAAGAGACCCAGTACTTC. Its translation: CASSQARSGYQETQYF.

Comment on this clone: The limits of the CDR3 on the DNA are not certain, so only TCRdb's listed CDR3 is given. Here the CDR3 reads CASSSGLASGRGQFF. The rearrangement joins TRBV5-1 to TRBJ2-1; the table names TRBD2, a call not compared with the DNA. In germline, CDR1 is SGHRS, CDR2 YFSETQ. The CDR3 contains 15 residues when both ends are counted.

The genes are TRBV18 and TRBJ2-1, with 14 bases lining up with TRBD2. Germline loops: CDR1 KGHSH, CDR2 LQKENI. Trimming cost V 1 base and J 12 bases; bases outside gene matches: 8. The CDR3 totals 16 residues. The CDR3 region has the DNA TGTGCCAGCTCACCACTAGGACTAGCGGGAGGTTCGGCGCAGTTCTTC. Its protein is CASSPLGLAGGSAQFF.

This clone was picked up one time. This sequence joins TRBV5-1 and TRBJ2-3; 9 nucleotides line up with TRBD1. Germline V gene data show CDR1 as SGHRS and CDR2 as YFSETQ. This CDR3 has 20 residues. V dropped 0 bases and J dropped 2; count of bases not matched to a gene: 16. The CDR3 loop reads CASSLGYSSGTGKLTDTQYF. CDR3 DNA sequence: TGCGCCAGCAGCTTGGGGTATTCTTCCGGGACAGGGAAACTCACAGATACGCAGTATTTT. Drawing the rest from reference TRBV5-1 and TRBJ2-3, the complete variable domain is KAGVTQTPRYLIKTRGQQVTLSCSPISGHRSVSWYQQTPGQGLQFLFEYFSETQRNKGNFPGRFSGRQFSNSRSEMNVSTLELGDSALYLCASSLGYSSGTGKLTDTQYFGPGTRLTVL.

This sequence joins TRBV7-3 and TRBJ2-1, with 8 positions matching TRBD2. Germline trimming cut 2 bases from V and 10 bases from J; bases unmatched to any gene: 13. CDR3 length: 16 amino acids. The V gene's germline CDR1 is SGHTA and CDR2 FQGTGA. The CDR3 region is CASSLRGREGSGEQFF. The CDR3 DNA sequence: TGTGCCAGCAGCTTACGTGGTCGGGAGGGCTCAGGAGAGCAGTTCTTC.

The chain is built from TRBV24-1 and TRBJ2-3; TRBD2 agrees at 9 bases. CDR3 length: 18 residues. With 5 bases clipped from V and 2 bases from J, the junction kept 13 bases outside the gene matches. Germline V gives CDR1 KGHDR, CDR2 SFDVKD. The CDR3 sequence: CATSAPSGAGGPTDTQYF. The CDR3 bases are TGTGCCACCAGTGCCCCATCGGGAGCGGGAGGTCCCACAGATACGCAGTATTTT.

The chain carries TRBV30 and TRBJ2-1; 9 bases are a match to TRBD2. V lost 3 bases and J lost 5; bases outside the gene matches: 8. The germline gives CDR1 GTSNPN, CDR2 SVGIG (reference sequence). This CDR3 has 15 amino acids. This CDR3 reads CAWRGLAGINNEQFF. DNA of the CDR3: TGTGCCTGGAGGGGCCTAGCGGGAATCAACAATGAGCAGTTCTTC.

The chain couples TRBV11-2 to TRBJ2-2, with D perhaps matching TRBD1 (5 bases). Germline V gene sequence: CDR1 SGHAT, CDR2 FQNNGV. The CDR3 extends over 17 amino acids. Deletions cut 0 bases from V and 6 bases from J, with 17 bases between. DNA of the CDR3: TGTGCCAGCAGCTTAGAGACAGTGGGCCCCCACCCCGGGGAGCTGTTTTTT. It is translated as CASSLETVGPHPGELFF.

A remark on this clone: Distinct nucleotide sequences in the sample also encode this CDR3. The gene calls are TRBV5-4 and TRBJ1-6; 7 bases fit TRBD1. The V segment lost 4 bases and the J segment 0 bases; nucleotides outside the gene matches: 4. Germline V CDR1 and CDR2: SGHNT, YYREEE (reference sequence). This CDR3 contains 16 residues. CDR3 sequence: CASSRTGSSYNSPLHF. In DNA, the CDR3 is TGTGCCAGCAGCCGGACAGGAAGCTCCTATAATTCACCCCTCCACTTT.

The rearrangement joins TRBV5-4 to TRBJ2-5; no definite D call. The CDR3 runs 13 residues. The V gene's germline CDR1 is SGHNT and CDR2 YYREEE (reference sequence). The V gene lost 4 bases and the J gene lost 1 base, with 8 bases spanning the gap. CDR3 amino acids: CASSLGIQETQYF. The CDR3 coding sequence is TGTGCCAGCAGCCTAGGAATCCAAGAGACCCAGTACTTC.

The rearrangement uses TRBV5-1 and TRBJ2-3; 10 bases line up with TRBD1. The V gene's germline CDR1 is SGHRS and CDR2 YFSETQ. J lost 3 bases, V lost 1 base, and 2 bases had no gene match. The CDR3 is 15 amino acids. DNA for the CDR3: TGCGCCAGCAGCTTGTGGGGACAGGGGACAGATACGCAGTATTTT. It codes for CASSLWGQGTDTQYF.

This clone came up once. The chain combines TRBV27 with TRBJ1-1; D is uncertain. Germline V gene lookup returns CDR1 MNHEY and CDR2 SMNVEV (reference sequence). V dropped 5 bases and J dropped 5 bases, with 21 bases sitting between them. CDR3 length equals 16 residues. CDR3 loop: CASSPGGSRVGTEAFF. In DNA, the CDR3 is TGTGCCAGCAGTCCAGGCGGGTCACGGGTGGGGACTGAAGCTTTCTTT.

On this clone itself: Other DNA sequences in the sample encode the same CDR3. The J gene is TRBJ2-1, the V gene TRBV9, with a possible D match to TRBD2 (6 bases). CDR3 length: 16 residues. Germline V lookup: CDR1 SGDLS, CDR2 YYNGEE. V was trimmed by 3 bases and J by 8 bases, leaving 21 bases between them. The CDR3 coding sequence is TGTGCCAGCAGCGCGATAGCAGGAGGGCCATTGGATGAGCAGTTCTTC. Translated: CASSAIAGGPLDEQFF.

The chain employs TRBV29-1 and TRBJ1-1; tentative D call: TRBD1 (6 bases). There are 14 residues in the CDR3. V shed 7 bases and J shed 4 bases, with 19 bases lying between them. Germline CDR1 SQVTM, CDR2 ANQGSEA. The CDR3 is CSGQQGMLSTEAFF. The CDR3 DNA follows: TGCAGCGGTCAACAGGGAATGCTGAGCACTGAAGCTTTCTTT.

The chain couples TRBV30 to TRBJ1-1, with a weak D call TRBD1 (6 bases). CDR1 is GTSNPN, CDR2 SVGIG, per germline (reference sequence). The CDR3 spans 16 residues. The V gene lost 0 bases and the J gene lost 6 bases, with 20 bases spanning the gap. CDR3 sequence (DNA): TGTGCCTGGAGTGTACAGGGAACGGGTCGGTACCCTGAAGCTTTCTTT. As protein: CAWSVQGTGRYPEAFF.

This chain joins TRBV6-5 and TRBJ1-6, with D perhaps TRBD1 (6 bases). From germline, CDR1 is MNHEY and CDR2 SVGAGI. V was shortened by 10 bases and J by 9 bases, with 19 bases between the two germline ends. The CDR3 runs to 14 residues. CDR3 sequence (DNA): TGTGCCACCACCCGCTCCCAAGGGGGTTCACCCCTCCACTTT. The encoded protein is CATTRSQGGSPLHF.

The chain uses TRBV7-9 and TRBJ2-2; 11 bases align to TRBD2. The CDR3 runs to 16 residues. In germline, CDR1 is SEHNR, CDR2 FQNEAQ (reference sequence). The trim removed 11 bases at V and 3 bases at J, leaving 11 bases unmatched. In DNA, the CDR3 is TGTGCCGGACCACTCGCGGGACTAGCGGACACCGGGGAGCTGTTTTTT. Translating gives CAGPLAGLADTGELFF.

V usage is TRBV2 and J usage is TRBJ2-3, with 11 bases matching TRBD2. V shed 2 bases and J 0 bases; nucleotides not matched to a gene: 10. This CDR3 spans 19 amino acids. The germline V gene encodes CDR1 SNHLY and CDR2 FYNNEI. The CDR3 spells CASSEWTSGFGYSTDTQYF. The CDR3 DNA reads TGTGCCAGCAGTGAATGGACTAGCGGGTTTGGTTATAGCACAGATACGCAGTATTTT.

The chain employs TRBV2 and TRBJ2-7; 16 bases line up with TRBD2. V trimming: 7 bases; J trimming: 2 bases; junction bases outside the gene matches: 8. The CDR3 length is 17 residues. CDR1 is SNHLY, CDR2 FYNNEI, per germline. The CDR3 DNA reads as TGTGCCAGCAACACTTATGGGACTAGCGGGAGGGCCTACGAGCAGTACTTC. Translated, it gives CASNTYGTSGRAYEQYF.

This chain joins TRBV5-4 and TRBJ1-4, with TRBD1 matching over 7 bases. Per the germline V gene, CDR1 is SGHNT and CDR2 is YYREEE (reference sequence). CDR3 length: 14 residues. Trimming at V came to 4 bases and at J to 7 bases, leaving 7 bases not matched to a gene. CDR3 in amino acids: CASSLKTGAEKLFF. The DNA of the CDR3 is TGTGCCAGCAGCCTGAAAACAGGGGCTGAAAAACTGTTTTTT.

V usage is TRBV7-9 and J usage is TRBJ1-1; D not resolved. The V gene lost 5 bases and the J gene lost 0 bases, with 4 bases spanning the gap. The CDR3 extends over 12 amino acids. CDR1 and CDR2 from the germline V gene are SEHNR and FQNEAQ (reference sequence). DNA for the CDR3: TGTGCCAGCAGCCCTCTGAACACTGAAGCTTTCTTT. It yields the protein CASSPLNTEAFF.

V usage is TRBV30 and J usage is TRBJ1-1, with D perhaps matching TRBD1 (6 bases). V was cut by 0 bases and J by 3 bases, with 11 bases left in between. The CDR3 extends over 14 amino acids. Germline loops: CDR1 GTSNPN, CDR2 SVGIG (reference sequence). CDR3 in DNA: TGTGCCTGGAGTGTAGCGGGGGGCCACACTGAAGCTTTCTTT. Protein sequence: CAWSVAGGHTEAFF.

The CDR3 protein is CASSETAGGNEKLFF. The CDR3 DNA reads as TGTGCCAGCAGTGAAACGGCAGGGGGAAATGAAAAACTGTTTTTT. The gene calls are TRBV2 and TRBJ1-4; 7 nucleotides align to TRBD1. CDR1 and CDR2 (germline): SNHLY, FYNNEI. After removal of 2 bases from V and 5 bases from J, the junction contained 5 bases not matched to a gene. CDR3 length equals 15 residues. Together with reference TRBV2 and TRBJ1-4, the CDR3 gives the full variable domain: EPEVTQTPSHQVTQMGQEVILRCVPISNHLYFYWYRQILGQKVEFLVSFYNNEISEKSEIFDDQFSVERPDGSNFTLKIRSTKLEDSAMYFCASSETAGGNEKLFFGSGTQLSVL.